The clone carrying this T cell receptor beta chain was observed a handful of times. Its antigen remains unidentified. Researchers ran the PCR with 60 Vbeta and 13 Jbeta primers. Original processing notes: Unique TCR beta chains totaled roughly 81 million in a later count, with some 10 million of them shared. Sequencing used immunoSEQ multiplex PCR; TCRdb keeps in-frame clones, though not all of them. Clonal size and the V and J genes are those of that table, whereas D and trimming came from the DNA. The sample shows fewer than 130,000 clones, around 84% of them seen only once. These data belong to a study of cytomegalovirus exposure and HLA in healthy donors. The CDR3 is 13 amino acids. V lost 5 bases and J 2 bases, leaving 12 bases between the germline ends. Germline-derived CDR1 and CDR2 are SQVTM and ANQGSEA. Broader study findings: Later work associated fewer than 20,000 TCR beta sequences with HLA alleles at 0.05 false discovery rate.

Specimen: PBMCs. This receptor was taken from a woman in her twenties or thirties in good health and CMV-seronegative. The chain joins TRBV29-1 to TRBJ2-5; D is possibly TRBD1 (6 bases). CDR3 in DNA: TGCAGCGTTTACGGACAGATACAAGAGACCCAGTACTTC. It yields the protein CSVYGQIQETQYF. The full variable domain, rest sourced from reference TRBV29-1 and TRBJ2-5, is SAVISQKPSRDICQRGTSLTIQCQVDSQVTMMFWYRQQPGQSLTLIATANQGSEATYESGFVIDKFPISRPNLTFSTLTVSNMSPEDSSIYLCSVYGQIQETQYFGPGTRLLVL.